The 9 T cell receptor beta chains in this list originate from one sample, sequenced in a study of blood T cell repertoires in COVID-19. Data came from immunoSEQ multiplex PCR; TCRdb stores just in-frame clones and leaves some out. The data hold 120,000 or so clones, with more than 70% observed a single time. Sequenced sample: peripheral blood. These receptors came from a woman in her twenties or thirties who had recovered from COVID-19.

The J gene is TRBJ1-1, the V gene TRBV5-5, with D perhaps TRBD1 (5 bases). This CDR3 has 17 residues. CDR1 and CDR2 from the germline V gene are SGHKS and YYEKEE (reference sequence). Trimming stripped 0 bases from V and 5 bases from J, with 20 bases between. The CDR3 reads CASSLGLGGTEATEAFF. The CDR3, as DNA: TGTGCCAGCAGCTTGGGGTTGGGAGGGACTGAGGCAACTGAAGCTTTCTTT.

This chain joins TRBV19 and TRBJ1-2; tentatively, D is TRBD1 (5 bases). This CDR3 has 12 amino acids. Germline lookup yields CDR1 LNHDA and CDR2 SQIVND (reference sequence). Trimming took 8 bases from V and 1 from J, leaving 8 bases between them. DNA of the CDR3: TGTGCCAGTGACAGTTATAACTATGGCTACACCTTC. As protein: CASDSYNYGYTF.

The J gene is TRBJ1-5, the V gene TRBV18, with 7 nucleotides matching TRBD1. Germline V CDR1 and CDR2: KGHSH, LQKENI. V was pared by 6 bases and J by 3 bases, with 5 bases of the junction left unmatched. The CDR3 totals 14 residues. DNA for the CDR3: TGTGCCAGCTCGTCCGGGACAGACAATCAGCCCCAGCATTTT. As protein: CASSSGTDNQPQHF.

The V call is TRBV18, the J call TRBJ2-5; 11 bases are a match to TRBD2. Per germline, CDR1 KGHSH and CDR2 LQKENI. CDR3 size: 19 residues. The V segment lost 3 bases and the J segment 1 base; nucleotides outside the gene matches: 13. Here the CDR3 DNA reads TGTGCCAGCTCACCGACGGTGGCTAGCGGGGGGTTTCGCCAAGAGACCCAGTACTTC. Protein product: CASSPTVASGGFRQETQYF.

The CDR3 DNA is TGCGCCAGCAGCCAACTAGCTTCCACAGATACGCAGTATTTT. Translating gives CASSQLASTDTQYF. The chain links TRBV4-1 to TRBJ2-3; a weak D match, TRBD2 (5 bases). The CDR3 loop spans 14 amino acids. Between the trimmed V and J ends, which lost 2 bases and 2 bases, there was a span of 8 bases. Germline V gene data show CDR1 as MGHRA and CDR2 as YSYEKL.

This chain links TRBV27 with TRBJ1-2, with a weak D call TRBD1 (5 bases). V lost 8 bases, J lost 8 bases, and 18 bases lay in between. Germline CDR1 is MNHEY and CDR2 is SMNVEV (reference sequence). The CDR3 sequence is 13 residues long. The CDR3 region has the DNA TGTGCCAGCGCCATGGAGGGTCGGGACGGCTACACCTTC. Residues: CASAMEGRDGYTF.

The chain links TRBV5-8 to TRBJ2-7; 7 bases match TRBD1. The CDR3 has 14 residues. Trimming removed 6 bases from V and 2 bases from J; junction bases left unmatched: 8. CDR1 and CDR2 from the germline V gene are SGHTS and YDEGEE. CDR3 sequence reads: CASTRNRGPYEQYF. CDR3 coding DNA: TGTGCCAGCACCCGGAACAGGGGACCCTACGAGCAGTACTTC.

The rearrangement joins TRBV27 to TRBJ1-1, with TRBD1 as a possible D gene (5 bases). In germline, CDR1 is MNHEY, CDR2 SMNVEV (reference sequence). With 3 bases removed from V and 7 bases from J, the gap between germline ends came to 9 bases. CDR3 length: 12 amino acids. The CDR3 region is CASSLGGSEAFF. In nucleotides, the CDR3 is TGTGCCAGCAGTTTGGGGGGGAGTGAAGCTTTCTTT.

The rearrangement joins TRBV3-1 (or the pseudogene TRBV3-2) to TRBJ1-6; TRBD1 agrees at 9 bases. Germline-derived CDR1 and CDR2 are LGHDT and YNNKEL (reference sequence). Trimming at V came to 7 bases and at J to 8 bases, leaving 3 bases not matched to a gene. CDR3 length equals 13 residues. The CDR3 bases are TGTGCCAGCACGTGGGACAGGGATTCACCCCTCCACTTT. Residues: CASTWDRDSPLHF.